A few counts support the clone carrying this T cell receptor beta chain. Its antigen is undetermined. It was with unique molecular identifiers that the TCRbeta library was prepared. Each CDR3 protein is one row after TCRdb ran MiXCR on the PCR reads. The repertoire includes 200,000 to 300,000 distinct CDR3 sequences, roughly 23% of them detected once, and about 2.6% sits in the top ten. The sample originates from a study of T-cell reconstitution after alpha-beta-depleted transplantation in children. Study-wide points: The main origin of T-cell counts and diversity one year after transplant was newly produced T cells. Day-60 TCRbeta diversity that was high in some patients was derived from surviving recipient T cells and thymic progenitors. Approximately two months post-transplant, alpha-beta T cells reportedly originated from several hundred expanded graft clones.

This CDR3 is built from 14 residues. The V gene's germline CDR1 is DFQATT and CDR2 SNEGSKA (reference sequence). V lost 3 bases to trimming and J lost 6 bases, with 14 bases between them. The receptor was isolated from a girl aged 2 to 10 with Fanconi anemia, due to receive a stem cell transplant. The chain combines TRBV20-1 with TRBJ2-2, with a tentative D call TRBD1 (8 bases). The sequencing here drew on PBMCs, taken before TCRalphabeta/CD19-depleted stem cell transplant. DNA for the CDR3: TGCAGTGCTAGGAAAACAGGGGGGGCCGGGGAGCTGTTTTTT. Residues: CSARKTGGAGELFF.